The 9 T cell receptor beta chains below all came from one sample that was sequenced in a study of beta chain features in type 1 diabetes. Study conclusions and caveats: Type 1 diabetes patients had moderately but significantly shorter TCRB CDR3s in all four CD4+ subsets.

The antigens for these receptors are not known. TCRB transcripts that were expressed got sequenced, as all of the isolated RNA had been reverse transcribed. Repertoires were generated with immunoSEQ multiplex PCR, while TCRdb's copy carries only in-frame clones and drops some. The profile shows 95,000 to 150,000 clones, 15% to 20% of them singletons. The sequenced sample consisted of central memory CD4+ T cells from blood. Receptors originate from a man between 18 and 29 years old with type 1 diabetes.

This clone was detected only a few times. CDR3 sequence: CASSFKFLNTEAFF. The CDR3, as DNA: TGTGCCAGCAGCTTTAAGTTCTTGAACACTGAAGCTTTCTTT. V gene TRBV7-2 combines with J gene TRBJ1-1; D remains unclear. V lost 3 bases, J lost 0 bases, and 8 bases lay in between. The CDR3 contains 14 residues. Germline loops: CDR1 SGHTA, CDR2 FQGNSA.

The chain employs TRBV6-1 and TRBJ1-2, with 7 nucleotides matching TRBD1. Per the germline V gene, CDR1 is MNHNS and CDR2 is SASEGT. This CDR3 is 13 amino acids long. J gave up 8 bases and V 6 bases, and 9 bases lay outside the gene matches. The CDR3 here is CASSSYRGGGYTF. CDR3 sequence (DNA): TGTGCCAGCAGCTCATACAGGGGCGGAGGCTACACCTTC.

This rearrangement joins TRBV9 to TRBJ2-1, with D possibly being TRBD1 (5 bases). The germline CDR1 and CDR2 sequences are SGDLS and YYNGEE. Trimming removed 0 bases at V and 0 bases at J, with 13 bases between. The CDR3 sequence is 17 residues long. In DNA, the CDR3 is TGTGCCAGCAGCGTAGAGTTGGGGCTAGGCTCCTACAATGAGCAGTTCTTC. Translated, it gives CASSVELGLGSYNEQFF.

In its sample, this clone was seen many times. Different DNA sequences within this sample yield the same CDR3. The CDR3 protein is CSVTNTDTQYF. CDR3 DNA: TGCAGCGTCACTAACACAGATACGCAGTATTTT. The chain employs TRBV29-1 and TRBJ2-3; D is ambiguous. Looked up from germline, CDR1 is SQVTM and CDR2 is ANQGSEA. Trimming shortened V by 6 bases and J by 2 bases, and 6 bases separated the two germline ends. The CDR3 covers 11 residues.

As to this clone: Being one base from a much bigger clone, this may be a read error. The chain recombines TRBV5-4 with TRBJ2-3; TRBD2 matches 7 bases. Unmatched junction bases numbered 0, after V lost 2 bases and J lost 0 bases. Germline CDR1 reads SGHNT; CDR2 reads YYREEE (reference sequence). CDR3 length: 14 amino acids. CDR3 bases: TGTGCCAGCAGCTTTAGCGGGAGCACAGATACGCAGTATTTT. The encoded protein is CASSFSGSTDTQYF.

The chain combines TRBV9 with TRBJ1-2, with D uncertain. The CDR3 spans 16 residues. Between the trimmed V and J ends, which lost 3 bases and 6 bases, there was a span of 21 bases. Germline values: CDR1 SGDLS, CDR2 YYNGEE. As DNA, the CDR3 is TGTGCCAGCAGCGCCCAGGAGCTGGCAGGTCGGCATGGCTACACCTTC. Residues: CASSAQELAGRHGYTF.

The chain uses TRBV6-1 and TRBJ2-7; the match to TRBD2 covers 10 bases. The CDR3 extends over 15 amino acids. V was pared by 8 bases and J by 0 bases, with 7 bases of the junction left unmatched. Germline V lookup: CDR1 MNHNS, CDR2 SASEGT. CDR3 sequence: CASRMRLAGSYEQYF. The CDR3, as DNA: TGTGCCAGCCGGATGAGACTAGCGGGCTCCTACGAGCAGTACTTC.

The table lists this clone with a count of one. This chain uses TRBV7-9 with TRBJ2-3, with a weak D call TRBD1 (6 bases). V was cut by 1 base and J by 0 bases, with 11 bases left in between. The CDR3 has 16 amino acids. The germline gives CDR1 SEHNR, CDR2 FQNEAQ (reference sequence). The CDR3 region has the DNA TGTGCCAGCAGCTTAGGGGGGACAACTAGCACAGATACGCAGTATTTT. It codes for CASSLGGTTSTDTQYF. Drawing the rest from reference TRBV7-9 and TRBJ2-3, the complete variable domain is DTGVSQNPRHKITKRGQNVTFRCDPISEHNRLYWYRQTLGQGPEFLTYFQNEAQLEKSRLLSDRFSAERPKGSFSTLEIQRTEQGDSAMYLCASSLGGTTSTDTQYFGPGTRLTVL.

There are a few counts of this clone. J is TRBJ2-1 and V is TRBV11-2; D is uncertain. Trimming removed 8 bases at V and 4 bases at J, with 6 bases between. The germline V gene has CDR1 SGHAT and CDR2 FQNNGV. The CDR3 sequence is 11 residues long. CDR3 nucleotides: TGTGCCAGCGTACAATACAATGAGCAGTTCTTC. This encodes CASVQYNEQFF.